What follows are 32 T cell receptor beta chains derived from one specimen sequenced in a study of blood T cells in healthy people across ages. Next came a second PCR, run for about 6 to 12 cycles, which used a sample-barcoded 5' primer along with a J-beta primer mix. TCRdb re-derived calls from the 5' RACE reads in MiXCR, one entry per CDR3 protein. Among around 800,000 distinct CDR3 sequences listed, approximately 24% were seen once. These records were also assigned to another study, of T cells of mothers and their children.

Sample: blood. Every receptor here comes from a boy aged 5 to 17 in good health.

V and J are TRBV2 and TRBJ1-3; D is possibly TRBD1 (5 bases). The CDR3 length is 15 residues. From germline, CDR1 is SNHLY and CDR2 FYNNEI. V was shortened by 4 bases and J by 0 bases, with 10 bases between the two germline ends. The CDR3 DNA reads as TGTGCCAGCAGTGTCAATGGGGGCTCTGGAAACACCATATATTTT. Translated: CASSVNGGSGNTIYF.

The chain links TRBV20-1 to TRBJ2-2; no definite D call. The V gene lost 0 bases and the J gene lost 3 bases, with 8 bases spanning the gap. The germline CDR1 and CDR2 sequences are DFQATT and SNEGSKA (reference sequence). The CDR3 covers 14 residues. CDR3 amino acids: CSARERDDTGELFF. CDR3 sequence (DNA): TGCAGTGCTAGAGAAAGGGATGACACCGGGGAGCTGTTTTTT.

The rearrangement links TRBV12-3 or TRBV12-4 to TRBJ1-4; weak D call: TRBD1 (5 bases). This CDR3 is 15 amino acids long. V gave up 4 bases and J gave up 7 bases, with 16 bases separating them. The CDR3 DNA is TGTGCCAGCAGTTCATCAGGGATAGGTGGTGAAAAACTGTTTTTT. Protein product: CASSSSGIGGEKLFF.

The table lists this clonotype with a few counts. The chain carries TRBV28 and TRBJ2-7; 7 bases align to TRBD2. The CDR3 extends over 15 amino acids. Germline trimming cut 4 bases from V and 5 bases from J; bases unmatched to any gene: 11. Germline V gives CDR1 MDHEN, CDR2 SYDVKM. CDR3 loop: CASSWSGGGRHEQYF. The CDR3 DNA follows: TGTGCCAGCAGTTGGTCTGGCGGGGGAAGACACGAGCAGTACTTC.

DNA of the CDR3: TGTGCCAGCAGCTTCGGACGCGCGAATGAGCAGTTCTTC. Translated, it gives CASSFGRANEQFF. The genes are TRBV7-2 and TRBJ2-1; no definite D call. V dropped 3 bases and J dropped 7 bases, with 10 bases sitting between them. Germline values: CDR1 SGHTA, CDR2 FQGNSA. This CDR3 is 13 amino acids long.

The chain joins TRBV24-1 to TRBJ1-2, with TRBD1 matching over 8 bases. The V gene end was trimmed by 9 bases and the J gene end by 3 bases; junction bases not matched to a gene: 11. Per the germline V gene, CDR1 is KGHDR and CDR2 is SFDVKD. The CDR3 is made up of 15 amino acids. The DNA for the CDR3 is TGTGCCACCGCGTCCACTGGACAGGGTGACTATGGCTACACCTTC. Its translation: CATASTGQGDYGYTF.

The V and J genes are TRBV7-9 and TRBJ2-5; weak D call: TRBD1 (6 bases). Germline V CDR1 and CDR2: SEHNR, FQNEAQ (reference sequence). Trimming took 5 bases from V and 3 from J, leaving 16 bases between them. The CDR3 length is 15 residues. The CDR3 is CASSLPGHPKETQYF. Written as DNA, the CDR3 is TGTGCCAGCAGCCTCCCGGGACATCCGAAAGAGACCCAGTACTTC.

The chain couples TRBV27 to TRBJ2-2; D might be TRBD1 (6 bases). The CDR3 is 13 residues long. The germline CDR1 and CDR2 sequences are MNHEY and SMNVEV (reference sequence). The V end lost 7 bases, the J end lost 5 bases, and 11 bases lay between the germline ends. The CDR3 DNA reads TGTGCCAGCACCATTAGGGGGACCGGGGAGCTGTTTTTT. It encodes CASTIRGTGELFF.

This clonotype was recorded a few times. This chain links TRBV7-9 with TRBJ1-6, with TRBD1 matching 8 bases. Germline loops: CDR1 SEHNR, CDR2 FQNEAQ (reference sequence). V shed 4 bases, J shed 4 bases, and the junction held 6 bases outside the gene matches. The CDR3 covers 16 residues. Here the CDR3 reads CASSSPGQGYNSPLHF. The CDR3 nucleotides are TGTGCCAGCAGCTCCCCCGGACAGGGTTATAATTCACCCCTCCACTTT.

This clonotype has just a few counts. The V and J genes are TRBV2 and TRBJ1-1; 7 nucleotides align to TRBD1. The V and J ends lost 1 base and 4 bases, in that order; junction bases with no gene match: 6. Germline values: CDR1 SNHLY, CDR2 FYNNEI. The CDR3 sequence is 15 residues long. CDR3 bases: TGTGCCAGCAGTGAAGGGCAGGGGGGTACCACTGAAGCTTTCTTT. This codes for CASSEGQGGTTEAFF.

In its sample, this clonotype was seen a few times. V and J are TRBV20-1 and TRBJ2-2; 7 bases agree with TRBD2. Trimming took 5 bases from V and 7 from J; bases not matched to a gene: 16. The CDR3 loop spans 16 amino acids. CDR1 and CDR2 (germline): DFQATT, SNEGSKA (reference sequence). CDR3 coding DNA: TGCAGTGCTCGGCGCTCTGGGGGGGGTCATATCGGGGAGCTGTTTTTT. It translates to CSARRSGGGHIGELFF.

The chain recombines TRBV5-1 with TRBJ2-3; no clear D gene. Trimming left V 0 bases short and J 6 bases short, with 14 bases between. The CDR3 has 15 residues. Germline CDR1 is SGHRS and CDR2 is YFSETQ. Here the CDR3 DNA reads TGCGCCAGCAGCTTGGGGCTGAGTCCCCCGGATACGCAGTATTTT. Protein product: CASSLGLSPPDTQYF.

This clonotype has a single count. At one of its ends the junction is not consistent with the germline gene, which may arise from a read error. This chain uses TRBV2 with TRBJ2-7, with TRBD2 identical over 13 bases. The CDR3 extends over 15 amino acids. Germline V gives CDR1 SNHLY, CDR2 FYNNEI. CDR3 bases: TGTGCCAGCGGCGGACTAGCGGGAGCTTCCTACGAGCACTACTTC. Residues: CASGGLAGASYEHYF.

The chain couples TRBV7-2 to TRBJ1-5; unclear D gene. In germline, CDR1 is SGHTA, CDR2 FQGNSA. The length of the CDR3 is 14 residues. The V gene lost 3 bases and the J gene lost 2 bases, with 8 bases spanning the gap. The CDR3 is CASSLREGNQPQHF. In nucleotides, the CDR3 is TGTGCCAGCAGCTTGCGGGAGGGCAATCAGCCCCAGCATTTT.

Concerning this clonotype: At one boundary the junction diverges from the germline segment, which might be a read error. The chain joins TRBV6-5 to TRBJ1-1; no clear D gene. CDR1 and CDR2 from the germline V gene are MNHEY and SVGAGI. This CDR3 has 15 residues. CDR3 protein: CASSSVTARGTEPFF. As DNA, the CDR3 is TGTGCCAGCAGTTCCGTGACGGCCCGAGGCACTGAACCTTTCTTT.

The chain has TRBV13 and TRBJ2-3; the D gene could be TRBD1 or TRBD2 (5 bases each). Deletions cut 2 bases from V and 0 bases from J, with 9 bases between. The CDR3 covers 15 residues. Per germline, CDR1 PRHDT and CDR2 FYEKMQ (reference sequence). CDR3 residues: CASSLTRGSTDTQYF. The CDR3 bases are TGTGCCAGCAGCTTAACGAGGGGTAGCACAGATACGCAGTATTTT.

There are a few counts of this clonotype. The chain has TRBV10-3 and TRBJ2-2; D gene unclear. Trimming pared 10 bases from V and 6 bases from J, leaving 9 bases between. The CDR3 consists of 11 residues. Per the germline V gene, CDR1 is ENHRY and CDR2 is SYGVKD. The DNA for the CDR3 is TGTGCCACCCGTGGGGCCGGGGAGCTGTTTTTT. This encodes CATRGAGELFF.

The V call is TRBV6-6, the J call TRBJ2-5; TRBD1 aligns across 9 bases. The ends lost 8 bases at V and 10 bases at J; junction bases unmatched: 11. Germline values: CDR1 MNHNY, CDR2 SVGAGI (reference sequence). This CDR3 is 13 amino acids long. The CDR3 loop is CASGTTGGTDQYF. The CDR3 DNA reads as TGTGCCAGCGGAACGACAGGGGGGACGGACCAGTACTTC.

The V and J genes are TRBV12-3 or TRBV12-4 and TRBJ1-2, with TRBD1 matching over 12 bases. The CDR3 is made up of 16 amino acids. The ends lost 7 bases at V and 2 bases at J; junction bases unmatched: 8. The CDR3 DNA reads TGTGCCAGCAACCCTTGGGGGACAGGGGGCAACTATGGCTACACCTTC. This gives the protein CASNPWGTGGNYGYTF.

The chain joins TRBV2 to TRBJ1-2, with 8 bases aligning to TRBD1. J lost 8 bases, V lost 6 bases, and 8 bases had no gene match. Germline CDR1 reads SNHLY; CDR2 reads FYNNEI. The CDR3 is made up of 13 amino acids. In DNA, the CDR3 is TGTGCCAGCAGGAAGACAGGGGAGGGCGGCTACACCTTC. As protein: CASRKTGEGGYTF.

This rearrangement joins TRBV29-1 to TRBJ2-5; 9 bases agree with TRBD1. The DNA end favors TRBJ2-1, so the J call may be wrong. The CDR3 spans 17 residues. CDR1 and CDR2 (germline): SQVTM, ANQGSEA. CDR3 protein: CSVDRTGVKRRYNEQFF. Written as DNA, the CDR3 is TGCAGCGTTGATAGGACAGGGGTGAAGAGGAGATACAATGAGCAGTTCTTC.

This chain connects TRBV5-1 to TRBJ1-1, with unresolved D. The CDR3 extends over 15 amino acids. V lost 4 bases and J 0 bases, leaving 13 bases between the germline ends. Germline CDR1 reads SGHRS; CDR2 reads YFSETQ. CDR3 coding DNA: TGCGCCAGCAGCACTTGGTCGTCGCTGAACACTGAAGCTTTCTTT. Its protein product is CASSTWSSLNTEAFF.

The CDR3 DNA reads as TGTGCCAGCAGTTTTATCCTCTCCGAGCAGTACTTC. Translated: CASSFILSEQYF. This chain links TRBV12-3 or TRBV12-4 with TRBJ2-7; D is uncertain. V was shortened by 3 bases and J by 6 bases, with 9 bases between the two germline ends. This CDR3 spans 12 amino acids.

This clonotype was counted once. The chain carries TRBV27 and TRBJ2-7, with D perhaps assigned TRBD1 or TRBD2 (6 bases each). Per germline, CDR1 MNHEY and CDR2 SMNVEV (reference sequence). The CDR3 sequence is 13 residues long. Deletions cut 4 bases from V and 7 bases from J, with 14 bases between. The DNA for the CDR3 is TGTGCCAGCAGTTCCAGGGGACTGGGGGAGCAGTACTTC. It yields the protein CASSSRGLGEQYF.

The table lists this clonotype with a few counts. This sequence joins TRBV28 and TRBJ1-4; D call uncertain. The CDR3 extends over 14 amino acids. The V gene's germline CDR1 is MDHEN and CDR2 SYDVKM. V was shortened by 8 bases and J by 4 bases, with 14 bases between the two germline ends. CDR3 sequence reads: CASRLTVHNEKLFF. CDR3 in DNA: TGTGCCAGCCGCTTGACCGTCCATAATGAAAAACTGTTTTTT.

V gene TRBV29-1 combines with J gene TRBJ1-4; 8 nucleotides match TRBD1. The junction had 8 bases not matched to a gene; V was cut back by 6 bases and J by 8 bases. The CDR3 length is 13 residues. Looked up from germline, CDR1 is SQVTM and CDR2 is ANQGSEA. The CDR3, as DNA: TGCAGCGTGATACAGGGGGTACGGGAAAAACTGTTTTTT. Residues: CSVIQGVREKLFF.

The chain employs TRBV10-3 and TRBJ1-4; tentative D call: TRBD1 (5 bases). Germline V gene data show CDR1 as ENHRY and CDR2 as SYGVKD. This CDR3 spans 15 amino acids. Trimming took off 0 bases at V and 7 bases at J, with 12 bases between the two ends. CDR3 DNA sequence: TGTGCCATCAGTGAGTCGGGGGGAGGAGGTGAAAAACTGTTTTTT. It is translated as CAISESGGGGEKLFF.

The chain recombines TRBV27 with TRBJ2-3, with D possibly being TRBD2 (5 bases). The V end lost 4 bases, the J end lost 6 bases, and 29 bases lay between the germline ends. This CDR3 contains 19 residues. Germline V CDR1 and CDR2: MNHEY, SMNVEV (reference sequence). CDR3 residues: CASSSRVLWTTLGMDTQYF. CDR3 DNA: TGTGCCAGCAGTTCGAGGGTATTGTGGACCACGTTGGGGATGGATACGCAGTATTTT.

This chain joins TRBV5-1 and TRBJ2-2; D may correspond to TRBD1 or TRBD2 (5 bases each). Germline V gene lookup returns CDR1 SGHRS and CDR2 YFSETQ. Trimming took off 4 bases at V and 1 base at J, with 11 bases between the two ends. CDR3 length equals 15 residues. CDR3 sequence: CASSEGRMNTGELFF. As DNA, the CDR3 is TGCGCCAGCAGCGAGGGACGGATGAACACCGGGGAGCTGTTTTTT.

The table lists this clonotype with a few counts. The genes are TRBV7-8 and TRBJ1-3; 7 nucleotides align to TRBD1. V gave up 3 bases and J gave up 3 bases; unmatched junction bases: 5. The V gene's germline CDR1 is SGHVS and CDR2 FQNEAQ. The length of the CDR3 is 15 residues. The CDR3 here is CASSLTGFGGNTIYF. For the CDR3, the DNA is TGTGCCAGCAGCTTGACAGGGTTCGGTGGAAACACCATATATTTT.

This clonotype was detected a few times. This chain connects TRBV11-2 to TRBJ2-5; tentatively, D is TRBD1 (5 bases). The germline V gene has CDR1 SGHAT and CDR2 FQNNGV. The CDR3 is 14 residues long. Trimming left V 3 bases short and J 5 bases short, with 13 bases between. Written as DNA, the CDR3 is TGTGCCAGCAGCTTCAATGCAGGGCGGGAGACCCAGTACTTC. This codes for CASSFNAGRETQYF.

This clonotype has just a few counts. V and J are TRBV7-2 and TRBJ2-4, with TRBD2 matching over 9 bases. Germline V gene data show CDR1 as SGHTA and CDR2 as FQGNSA. The ends lost 5 bases at V and 0 bases at J; junction bases unmatched: 8. The CDR3 runs to 17 residues. The CDR3 nucleotides read TGTGCCAGCAGCCCTGACCTGCGGGGGGGAGCCAAAAACATTCAGTACTTC. Its protein is CASSPDLRGGAKNIQYF.